This TCR beta chain was sequenced in a study of PD-1 blockade in classical Hodgkin lymphoma. A note on this clone: Its antigen is unknown.

The table came from immunoSEQ multiplex PCR; TCRdb's copy has only in-frame clones and leaves some out. The sample has 45,000 to 55,000 clones; under 80% are singletons. V shed 5 bases and J shed 10 bases, with 17 bases lying between them. The V gene's germline CDR1 is SNHLY and CDR2 FYNNEI. The CDR3 contains 13 residues. Time point meaning: cycle 4 day 1 (C4D1), after five to seven weeks of nivolumab. No patient escaped relapse after autologous stem cell transplantation, and brentuximab vedotin exposure varied. Classification of best responses gave complete response, partial response or progressive disease. Findings of the study overall: Individuals who commenced nivolumab within less than 1 year of ASCT were excluded. Before treatment, TCR diversity in newly diagnosed patients was reportedly lower than in healthy donors. Patients who responded completely had about the same baseline diversity as newly diagnosed patients.

The specimen was peripheral blood mononuclear cells (PBMCs), collected before the fourth cycle of nivolumab. The sequence derives from a human donor with classical Hodgkin lymphoma. This chain links TRBV2 with TRBJ1-1; no reliable D call. Written as DNA, the CDR3 is TGTGCCAGCAGTAGCTTGGCGGGTCGGCGAGCTTTCTTT. Translation gives CASSSLAGRRAFF.